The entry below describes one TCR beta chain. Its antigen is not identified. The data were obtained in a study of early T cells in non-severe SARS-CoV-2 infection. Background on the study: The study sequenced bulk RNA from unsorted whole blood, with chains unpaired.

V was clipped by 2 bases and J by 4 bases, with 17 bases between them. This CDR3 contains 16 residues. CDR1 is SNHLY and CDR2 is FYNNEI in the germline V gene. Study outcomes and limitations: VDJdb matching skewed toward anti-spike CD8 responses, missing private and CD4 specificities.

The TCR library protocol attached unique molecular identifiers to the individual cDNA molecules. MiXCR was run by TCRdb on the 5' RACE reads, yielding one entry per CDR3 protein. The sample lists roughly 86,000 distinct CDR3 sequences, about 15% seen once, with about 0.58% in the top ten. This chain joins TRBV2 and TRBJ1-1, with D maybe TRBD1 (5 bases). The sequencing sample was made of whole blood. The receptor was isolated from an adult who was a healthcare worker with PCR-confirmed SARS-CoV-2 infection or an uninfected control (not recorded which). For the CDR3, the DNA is TGTGCCAGCAGTGAACAGGGCACCTCCCAGGGCACTGAAGCTTTCTTT. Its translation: CASSEQGTSQGTEAFF.